These 2 T cell receptor beta chains came from one sample sequenced in a study of Ad26.COV2.S vaccination and SARS-CoV-2 variants. TCRdb's copy holds only in-frame clones and misses some; the assay was immunoSEQ multiplex PCR. The table has more than 120,000 clones, roughly 88% seen once. The specimen comprised peripheral blood, sampled after recovery from COVID-19. The receptors were gathered from a human donor who had recovered from COVID-19.

This clone was counted between two and nine times. The genes are TRBV2 and TRBJ2-1; the match to TRBD1 covers 10 bases. The V and J ends lost 5 bases and 7 bases, in that order; junction bases with no gene match: 14. Germline loops: CDR1 SNHLY, CDR2 FYNNEI. The CDR3 length is 17 residues. CDR3: CASSQPPGTGEINEQFF. The CDR3 nucleotides read TGTGCCAGCAGTCAACCCCCCGGGACAGGGGAGATTAATGAGCAGTTCTTC.

The chain combines TRBV27 with TRBJ2-7; unclear D gene. V lost 3 bases and J 0 bases, leaving 9 bases between the germline ends. Germline lookup yields CDR1 MNHEY and CDR2 SMNVEV (reference sequence). This CDR3 has 14 residues. CDR3 DNA: TGTGCCAGCAGTTTTGCCATCAGCTCCTACGAGCAGTACTTC. Its protein is CASSFAISSYEQYF.